The 18 T cell receptor beta chains listed next were all sequenced from one sample in a study of blood T cell repertoires in COVID-19. Assay used: immunoSEQ multiplex PCR; TCRdb lists only in-frame clones, some missing. The sample shows about 47,000 clones, less than 90% of them seen only once. Sequencing input: peripheral blood. Receptors originate from a man aged 55 to 70 with active COVID-19.

The rearrangement joins TRBV28 to TRBJ1-3; no definite D call. The CDR3 length is 13 residues. Germline loops: CDR1 MDHEN, CDR2 SYDVKM. V was pared by 1 base and J by 3 bases, with 4 bases between. The CDR3 is CASSLFIGNTIYF. The CDR3 DNA sequence: TGTGCCAGCAGTTTATTTATTGGAAACACCATATATTTT.

This clone was seen just once. The rearrangement uses TRBV18 and TRBJ2-5; tentative D call: TRBD2 (6 bases). With 1 base removed from V and 2 bases from J, the gap between germline ends came to 11 bases. CDR3 size: 15 residues. Germline lookup yields CDR1 KGHSH and CDR2 LQKENI. The CDR3 reads CASSPRQGGQETQYF. Here the CDR3 DNA reads TGTGCCAGCTCACCACGTCAAGGAGGGCAAGAGACCCAGTACTTC.

The rearrangement joins TRBV30 to TRBJ1-1; D is ambiguous. The CDR3 has 11 residues. Germline loops: CDR1 GTSNPN, CDR2 SVGIG (reference sequence). Between the trimmed V and J ends, which lost 8 bases and 1 base, there was a span of 8 bases. CDR3 sequence: CARSQNTEAFF. CDR3 DNA sequence: TGTGCCCGAAGCCAGAACACTGAAGCTTTCTTT. Full variable domain (outside the CDR3, taken from reference TRBV30 and TRBJ1-1): SQTIHQWPATLVQPVGSPLSLECTVEGTSNPNLYWYRQAAGRGLQLLFYSVGIGQISSEVPQNLSASRPQDRQFILSSKKLLLSDSGFYLCARSQNTEAFFGQGTRLTVV.

The rearrangement links TRBV27 to TRBJ2-7; D perhaps matches TRBD1 (6 bases). The CDR3 runs 12 residues. From germline, CDR1 is MNHEY and CDR2 SMNVEV (reference sequence). Trimming pared 2 bases from V and 6 bases from J, leaving 8 bases between. This CDR3 is CASSLLQGEQYF. DNA of the CDR3: TGTGCCAGCAGTTTACTACAGGGCGAGCAGTACTTC.

The rearrangement uses TRBV11-2 and TRBJ2-2; 8 positions agree with TRBD2. This CDR3 contains 14 residues. Germline V lookup: CDR1 SGHAT, CDR2 FQNNGV. Trimming removed 5 bases from V and 6 bases from J; junction bases left unmatched: 5. DNA of the CDR3: TGTGCCAGCAGCCCCGGGAGGGCGGCCGGGGAGCTGTTTTTT. Its protein is CASSPGRAAGELFF.

The chain combines TRBV15 with TRBJ2-1; the match to TRBD2 covers 9 bases. The length of the CDR3 is 15 residues. The germline V gene has CDR1 LNHNV and CDR2 YYDKDF (reference sequence). Trimming cost V 0 bases and J 6 bases; bases outside gene matches: 3. The chain's CDR3 is CATSREAGGSNEQFF. CDR3 nucleotides: TGTGCCACCAGCAGAGAAGCGGGAGGTAGCAATGAGCAGTTCTTC.

This chain connects TRBV4-1 to TRBJ2-5; 12 bases fit TRBD2. In germline, CDR1 is MGHRA, CDR2 YSYEKL. Trimming took 1 base from V and 5 from J; bases not matched to a gene: 14. The CDR3 consists of 19 residues. CDR3 sequence reads: CASSQATRLAGADGETQYF. The CDR3 DNA is TGCGCCAGCAGCCAAGCAACCCGACTAGCGGGGGCCGATGGGGAGACCCAGTACTTC.

The genes are TRBV6-5 and TRBJ1-3, with TRBD1 matching 8 bases. CDR1 and CDR2 from the germline V gene are MNHEY and SVGAGI. This CDR3 contains 14 residues. Germline trimming cut 6 bases from V and 4 bases from J; bases unmatched to any gene: 5. CDR3 sequence reads: CASRAGGVGNTIYF. The CDR3, as DNA: TGTGCCAGCAGGGCAGGGGGCGTAGGAAACACCATATATTTT.

The V and J genes are TRBV4-3 and TRBJ2-2; perhaps TRBD1 as D (6 bases). The CDR3 sequence is 16 residues long. V was cut by 1 base and J by 5 bases, with 14 bases left in between. Germline V gene sequence: CDR1 LGHNA, CDR2 YSLEER. The CDR3 here is CASSQGVAGATGELFF. DNA of the CDR3: TGCGCCAGCAGCCAAGGGGTTGCAGGGGCAACCGGGGAGCTGTTTTTT.

This clone showed up just a few times. The chain links TRBV2 to TRBJ2-7; no clear D. The CDR3 length is 10 residues. Trimming removed 6 bases at V and 3 bases at J, with 3 bases between. Per the germline V gene, CDR1 is SNHLY and CDR2 is FYNNEI. CDR3 sequence: CASSLYEQYF. The DNA of the CDR3 is TGTGCCAGCAGCCTCTACGAGCAGTACTTC.

The DNA for the CDR3 is TGTGCCAGCAGCCGGGCTAGCGGGGAGAGTGAGACCCAGTACTTC. It is translated as CASSRASGESETQYF. The rearrangement links TRBV9 to TRBJ2-5; 9 bases line up with TRBD2. The trim removed 4 bases at V and 5 bases at J, leaving 9 bases unmatched. Germline CDR1 and CDR2: SGDLS and YYNGEE. CDR3 length: 15 amino acids.

CDR3 in DNA: TGTGCCAGCAGCGCGGGGGGTACGCAGTATTTT. It is translated as CASSAGGTQYF. The chain links TRBV7-2 to TRBJ2-3; 8 nucleotides align to TRBD2. This CDR3 is built from 11 residues. Per the germline V gene, CDR1 is SGHTA and CDR2 is FQGNSA. J gave up 8 bases and V 5 bases, and 0 bases lay outside the gene matches.

The rearrangement links TRBV4-1 to TRBJ2-7; maybe TRBD2 (6 bases). Germline values: CDR1 MGHRA, CDR2 YSYEKL. The germline V and J ends were trimmed by 0 bases and 3 bases, with 18 bases remaining between them. This CDR3 spans 17 amino acids. This CDR3 reads CASSQEPGRTFSYEQYF. CDR3 in DNA: TGCGCCAGCAGCCAAGAGCCAGGGAGGACTTTTAGCTACGAGCAGTACTTC.

This clone was seen a few times. This chain's CDR3 is CAWSLGQGSQPQHF. CDR3 sequence (DNA): TGTGCCTGGAGCCTTGGGCAGGGGAGTCAGCCCCAGCATTTT. The rearrangement links TRBV30 to TRBJ1-5; TRBD1 is a possible D gene (6 bases). V lost 3 bases, J lost 6 bases, and 15 bases lay in between. The CDR3 has 14 amino acids. Germline assignment: CDR1 GTSNPN and CDR2 SVGIG (reference sequence).

V and J are TRBV3-1 (or the pseudogene TRBV3-2) and TRBJ1-1; D might be TRBD1 (5 bases). V lost 0 bases to trimming and J lost 5 bases, with 10 bases between them. The V gene's germline CDR1 is LGHDT and CDR2 YNNKEL (reference sequence). The CDR3 sequence is 14 residues long. CDR3 residues: CASSQDTRVTEAFF. CDR3 DNA sequence: TGTGCCAGCAGCCAAGATACCAGGGTGACTGAAGCTTTCTTT.

This chain links TRBV2 with TRBJ2-5; D is undetermined. The CDR3 is 15 residues long. Germline V CDR1 and CDR2: SNHLY, FYNNEI. Trimming stripped 2 bases from V and 5 bases from J, with 15 bases between. This chain's CDR3 is CASSEIGYYGETQYF. DNA for the CDR3: TGTGCCAGCAGTGAAATCGGGTACTACGGGGAGACCCAGTACTTC.

The gene calls are TRBV19 and TRBJ2-6; no clear D gene. V lost 10 bases and J lost 1, with 11 bases in between. The CDR3 has 14 residues. Germline V lookup: CDR1 LNHDA, CDR2 SQIVND (reference sequence). The DNA for the CDR3 is TGTGCCACCAAACCGGGTTCTGGGGCCAACGTCCTGACTTTC. Its protein product is CATKPGSGANVLTF.

J is TRBJ1-1 and V is TRBV5-1; tentative D call: TRBD1 (6 bases). V dropped 2 bases and J dropped 2 bases, with 10 bases sitting between them. The germline CDR1 and CDR2 sequences are SGHRS and YFSETQ. The CDR3 has 14 amino acids. CDR3 in amino acids: CASSFLRGNTEAFF. The CDR3 coding sequence is TGCGCCAGCAGCTTCCTCAGGGGTAACACTGAAGCTTTCTTT.